This is a list of T cell receptor beta chains from one sample in a study of blood T cells in healthy people across ages. A single record per CDR3 protein comes from TCRdb applying MiXCR to the 5' RACE reads. Of just under 750,000 distinct CDR3 sequences in the sample, about 20% were seen once. Sequencing input: blood. The receptors derive from a man between 65 and 79 years old in good health. Each CDR3 is given with its conserved first and last residue. A D gene is named only where the DNA matches it firmly. Expanded clones get a size class; other rows say once, few or many, or leave the size out.

d_call j_call v_call clone_size cdr3_nt cdr3_aa
TRBD1 TRBJ1-2 TRBV10-3 few TGTGCCATCAGTGAGTCGGGGACAGGGTATAACTATGGCTACACCTTC CAISESGTGYNYGYTF
- TRBJ1-1 TRBV2 - TGTGCCAGCAGTGTACTGTTGGCGAACACTGAAGCTTTCTTT CASSVLLANTEAFF
TRBD1 TRBJ2-3 TRBV12-3/TRBV12-4 - TGTGCCAGCAGCTCCCAAGTTGGGACAGGAGATGCAGATACGCAGTATTTT CASSSQVGTGDADTQYF
- TRBJ2-2 TRBV6-5 - TGTGCCAGCAGTTACTGGAGACAGAACGGGGAGCTGTTTTTT CASSYWRQNGELFF
- TRBJ2-7 TRBV12-3/TRBV12-4 few TGTGCCAGCAGTTCGCCGACAGTTGCTTCCTACGAGCAGTACTTC CASSSPTVASYEQYF
- TRBJ2-4 TRBV7-2 - TGTGCCAGCAGCTTAGCGGGTGAACTCAGCATTCAGTACTTC CASSLAGELSIQYF
TRBD1 TRBJ2-4 TRBV2 few TGTGCCAGCAGTGCCATACAGGGGATCAAAAACATTCAGTACTTC CASSAIQGIKNIQYF
- TRBJ2-1 TRBV12-3/TRBV12-4 many TGTGCCAGCACTCAACAGGGATTTGGCGTTGAGCAGTTCTTC CASTQQGFGVEQFF
- TRBJ2-3 TRBV7-2 - TGTGCCAGCAGCCCGGCCGGGTTGCGGGGCGCAGATACGCAGTATTTT CASSPAGLRGADTQYF
TRBD2 TRBJ2-7 TRBV7-8 - TGTGCCAGCAGCGTGACTAGCGGTTCCTACGAGCAGTACTTC CASSVTSGSYEQYF
- TRBJ2-3 TRBV20-1 - TGCAGTGCGAAGACAGGCGGTACCAGCACAGATACGCAGTATTTT CSAKTGGTSTDTQYF
- TRBJ1-6 TRBV10-3 - TGTGCCATCAGTGTGACCGGGACGGGTAATTCACCCCTCCACTTT CAISVTGTGNSPLHF
- TRBJ1-2 TRBV6-2/TRBV6-3 - TGTGCCAGCAGTTTGGGCCGGGACTACACCTTC CASSLGRDYTF
TRBD1 TRBJ2-7 TRBV18 - TGTGCCAGCTCACCAGGGACAGGAACCTACGAGCAGTACTTC CASSPGTGTYEQYF
TRBD1 TRBJ2-1 TRBV7-9 - TGTGCCAGCATCAACAGGGGCCCATTCCACAATGAGCAGTTCTTC CASINRGPFHNEQFF
TRBD1 TRBJ2-7 TRBV3-1 few TGTGCCAGCACCCGGACAGGAACCGCCTACGAGCAGTACTTC CASTRTGTAYEQYF
- TRBJ1-2 TRBV20-1 - TGCAGTGTCGTGCGGTTTGGGGCGGGCTATGGCTACACCTTC CSVVRFGAGYGYTF
TRBD2 TRBJ2-7 TRBV3-1 few TGTGCCAGCAGCCAAGAGCTAGCGGTACCGACCTACGAGCAGTACTTC CASSQELAVPTYEQYF
- TRBJ1-5 TRBV7-2 - TGTGCCAGCAGCTCGGGACCTATAAATCAGCCCCAGCATTTT CASSSGPINQPQHF
- TRBJ1-1 TRBV5-1 many TGCGCCAGCAGCTTGGATGTGAACACTGAAGCTTTCTTT CASSLDVNTEAFF
- TRBJ2-5 TRBV12-3/TRBV12-4 - TGTGCCAGCAGTTGGAGGGGGGGAGAGGAGACCCAGTACTTC CASSWRGGEETQYF
- TRBJ2-5 TRBV6-1 - TGTGCCAGCAGGGTGGGGGAGATCCAAGAGACCCAGTACTTC CASRVGEIQETQYF
TRBD1 TRBJ2-1 TRBV4-2 few TGTGCCAGCAGCCAAAATACCGGGACAGGGGGCCGCAATGAGCAGTTCTTC CASSQNTGTGGRNEQFF
- TRBJ1-2 TRBV29-1 few TGCAGCGTTGAAGAGGGAACCGGCTACACCTTC CSVEEGTGYTF
TRBD1 TRBJ2-3 TRBV7-2 many TGTGCCAGCAGCCCAGGACAGGGTCCAGATACGCAGTATTTT CASSPGQGPDTQYF
- TRBJ1-4 TRBV29-1 - TGCAGCGTTGCTCAGGGGATCAATGAAAAACTGTTTTTT CSVAQGINEKLFF
- TRBJ1-5 TRBV6-6 few TGTGCCAGCAGTTATGATGAGGGGATCCATCAGCCCCAGCATTTT CASSYDEGIHQPQHF
- TRBJ1-2 TRBV7-9 - TGTGCCAGCAGCTTAGTGGGGGACTACTATGGCTACACCTTC CASSLVGDYYGYTF
- TRBJ1-1 TRBV6-5 - TGTGCCAGCAGTTCCCCGCGCGAGGCTTTCTTT CASSSPREAFF
TRBD2 TRBJ2-1 TRBV7-2 - TGTGCCAGCAGTCCCTCAGGACTAGCGACGAATGAGCAGTTCTTC CASSPSGLATNEQFF
- TRBJ1-3 TRBV6-6 many TGTGCCAGCAGTTACTCTGGAAACACCATATATTTT CASSYSGNTIYF
TRBD2 TRBJ2-3 TRBV20-1 few TGCAGTGCCCCAACGGGAGGGCCCACAGATACGCAGTATTTT CSAPTGGPTDTQYF
- TRBJ1-5 TRBV5-6 few TGTGCCAGCAGCCCTACCCCCCTAGGCAATCAGCCCCAGCATTTT CASSPTPLGNQPQHF
- TRBJ2-3 TRBV11-2 many TGTGCCAGCAGCTTTGGGGAAGATACGCAGTATTTT CASSFGEDTQYF
- TRBJ1-3 TRBV7-3 few TGTGCCAGCAGCTTAATGGGTGACTCTGGAAACACCATATATTTT CASSLMGDSGNTIYF
TRBD2 TRBJ2-3 TRBV20-1 - TGCAGTGCTTATAGCGGGGGGACAGATACGCAGTATTTT CSAYSGGTDTQYF
TRBD2 TRBJ2-1 TRBV29-1 few TGCAACGTTGCCAGACTAGCAAGCTCCTACAATGAGCAGTTCTTC CNVARLASSYNEQFF
- TRBJ2-5 TRBV4-3 - TGCGCCAGCAGCCAATGGTTCGCTCAAGAGACCCAGTACTTC CASSQWFAQETQYF
- TRBJ2-2 TRBV10-3 - TGTGCCACCAATAAAGACCCTGACACCGGGGAGCTGTTTTTT CATNKDPDTGELFF
- TRBJ2-2 TRBV5-5 - TGTGCCAGCCGGCGCCAGCACCTAAACACCGGGGAGCTGTTTTTT CASRRQHLNTGELFF